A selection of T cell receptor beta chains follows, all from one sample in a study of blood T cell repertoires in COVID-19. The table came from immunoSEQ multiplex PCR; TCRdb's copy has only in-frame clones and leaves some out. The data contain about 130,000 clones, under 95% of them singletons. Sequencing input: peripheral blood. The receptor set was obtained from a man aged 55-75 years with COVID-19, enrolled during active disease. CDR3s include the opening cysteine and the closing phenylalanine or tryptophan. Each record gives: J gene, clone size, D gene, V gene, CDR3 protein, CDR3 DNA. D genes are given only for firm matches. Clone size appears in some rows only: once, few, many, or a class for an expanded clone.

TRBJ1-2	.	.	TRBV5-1	CASSLGGPITNYGYTF	TGCGCCAGCAGCTTGGGGGGCCCGATTACTAACTATGGCTACACCTTC
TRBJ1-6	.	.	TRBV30	CAWREGGKSLHF	TGTGCCTGGAGGGAAGGGGGAAAGTCCCTCCACTTT
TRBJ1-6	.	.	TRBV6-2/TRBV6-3	CASSYVGVNSPLHF	TGTGCCAGCAGTTACGTCGGGGTAAATTCACCCCTCCACTTT
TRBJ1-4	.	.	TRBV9	CASSVAGFNEKLFF	TGTGCCAGCAGCGTAGCGGGTTTTAATGAAAAACTGTTTTTT
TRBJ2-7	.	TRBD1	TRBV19	CASSPDRGREQYF	TGTGCCAGTAGTCCAGACAGGGGACGGGAGCAGTACTTC
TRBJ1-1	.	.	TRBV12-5	CASGLVPAGDTEAFF	TGTGCTAGTGGTTTGGTACCCGCAGGGGACACTGAAGCTTTCTTT
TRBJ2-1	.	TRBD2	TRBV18	CASSLNLAGEDNEQFF	TGTGCCAGCTCATTGAACCTTGCGGGAGAAGATAATGAGCAGTTCTTC
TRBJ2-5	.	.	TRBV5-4	CASSSRRRAEETQYF	TGTGCCAGCAGCTCCCGTCGCAGGGCAGAGGAGACCCAGTACTTC
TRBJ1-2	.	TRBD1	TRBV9	CASSVSSGGGYTF	TGTGCCAGCAGCGTTAGTTCAGGGGGTGGCTACACCTTC
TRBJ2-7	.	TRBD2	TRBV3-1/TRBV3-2	CASSQDPSSGHEQYF	TGTGCCAGCAGCCAAGATCCCTCTAGCGGCCACGAGCAGTACTTC
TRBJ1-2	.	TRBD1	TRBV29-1	CSARQGVDYGYTF	TGCAGCGCCCGACAGGGGGTAGACTATGGCTACACCTTC
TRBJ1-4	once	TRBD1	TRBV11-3	CASSPTGRDEKLFF	TGTGCCAGCAGCCCGACAGGGAGAGATGAAAAACTGTTTTTT
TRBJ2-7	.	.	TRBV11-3	CASSLEIQGRHEQYF	TGTGCCAGCAGCTTAGAGATACAGGGCCGGCACGAGCAGTACTTC
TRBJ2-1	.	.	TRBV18	CASSPRAVWDYEQFF	TGTGCCAGCTCACCAAGGGCAGTTTGGGACTATGAGCAGTTCTTC
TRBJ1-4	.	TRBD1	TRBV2	CASSQGVAEKLFF	TGTGCCAGCAGCCAGGGGGTGGCTGAAAAACTGTTTTTT
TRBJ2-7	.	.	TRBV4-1	CASSQANAGTEQYF	TGCGCCAGCAGCCAAGCAAATGCCGGGACTGAGCAGTACTTC
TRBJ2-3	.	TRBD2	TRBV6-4	CASSSLAGESDTQYF	TGTGCCAGCAGTTCGTTAGCGGGAGAATCAGATACGCAGTATTTT
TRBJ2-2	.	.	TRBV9	CASSVQGNTGELFF	TGTGCCAGCAGCGTACAGGGGAACACCGGGGAGCTGTTTTTT
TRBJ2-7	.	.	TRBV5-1	CASSLGEPSYEQYF	TGCGCCAGCAGCTTGGGAGAGCCCTCCTACGAGCAGTACTTC
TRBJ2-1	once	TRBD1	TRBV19	CASSVTGGDLNEQFF	TGTGCCAGTAGTGTCACAGGGGGCGACCTCAATGAGCAGTTCTTC
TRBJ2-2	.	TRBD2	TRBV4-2	CASSQVGGTNTGELFF	TGTGCCAGCAGCCAAGTCGGGGGGACTAACACCGGGGAGCTGTTTTTT
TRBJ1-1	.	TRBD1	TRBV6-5	CASSSSGGTTEAFF	TGTGCCAGCAGTTCTTCAGGGGGAACGACTGAAGCTTTCTTT
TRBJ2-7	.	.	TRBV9	CASSLTDGYEQYF	TGTGCCAGCAGCCTAACTGATGGCTACGAGCAGTACTTC
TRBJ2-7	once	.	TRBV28	CASSPQGQSPYEQYF	TGTGCCAGCAGCCCCCAGGGGCAGTCCCCCTACGAGCAGTACTTC
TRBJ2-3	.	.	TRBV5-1	CASRAGVTDTQYF	TGCGCCAGCAGAGCGGGTGTTACAGATACGCAGTATTTT
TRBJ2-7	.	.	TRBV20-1	CSATFSYEQYF	TGCAGTGCTACTTTCTCCTACGAGCAGTACTTC
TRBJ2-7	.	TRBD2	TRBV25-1	CASSDLREGGEQYF	TGTGCCAGCAGTGATTTGCGGGAGGGCGGCGAGCAGTACTTC
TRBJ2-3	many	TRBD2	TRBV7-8	CASSGTSGKDTQYF	TGTGCCAGCAGCGGGACTAGCGGGAAAGATACGCAGTATTTT
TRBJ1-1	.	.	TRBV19	CASSISGRRYTEAFF	TGTGCCAGTAGTATATCTGGAAGGCGGTACACTGAAGCTTTCTTT